This TCR beta chain was obtained from a study of blood T cells in healthy people across ages. Broader study findings: In long-lived donors, naive CD4+ cell counts and diversity exceeded those of aged donors. With naive T cell percentage, TCR beta diversity showed a strong correlation.

In germline, CDR1 is DFQATT, CDR2 SNEGSKA (reference sequence). V lost 0 bases to trimming and J lost 0 bases, with 15 bases between them. The CDR3 length is 16 residues. As regards this clonotype: Its target is unknown.

With a J-beta primer mix and a sample-barcoded 5' primer, a second PCR ran about 7 to 11 cycles. A template-switch adaptor that had 12 random nucleotides put a tag on each cDNA molecule. Every sample produced at least 3 million CDR3-containing paired-end reads. Using its own MiXCR run on the 5' RACE reads, TCRdb lists one record per CDR3 protein. The sample consists of about 1.6 million distinct CDR3 sequences, about 35% of them appearing once. Sequencing was performed on blood. This chain links TRBV20-1 with TRBJ2-7, with D unresolved. This TCR was recovered from a woman aged 25 to 39 in good health. CDR3 loop: CSARDIQYSSSYEQYF. CDR3 coding DNA: TGCAGTGCTAGAGATATACAGTACTCTAGCTCCTACGAGCAGTACTTC.